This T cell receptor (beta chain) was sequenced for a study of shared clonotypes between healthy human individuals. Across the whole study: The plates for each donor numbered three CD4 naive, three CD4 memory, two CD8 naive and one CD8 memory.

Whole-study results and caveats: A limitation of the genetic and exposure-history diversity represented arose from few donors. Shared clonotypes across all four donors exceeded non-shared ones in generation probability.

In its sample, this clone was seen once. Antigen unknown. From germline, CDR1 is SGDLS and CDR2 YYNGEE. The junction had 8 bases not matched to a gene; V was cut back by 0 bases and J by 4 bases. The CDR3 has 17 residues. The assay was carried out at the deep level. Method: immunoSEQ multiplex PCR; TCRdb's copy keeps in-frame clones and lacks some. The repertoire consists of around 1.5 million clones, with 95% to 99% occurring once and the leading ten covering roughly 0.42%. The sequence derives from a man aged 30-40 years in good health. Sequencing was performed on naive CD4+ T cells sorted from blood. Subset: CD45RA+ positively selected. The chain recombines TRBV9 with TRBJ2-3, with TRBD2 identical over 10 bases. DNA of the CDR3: TGTGCCAGCAGCGTAGCCCTGTCTAGCGGGAGACCAGATACGCAGTATTTT. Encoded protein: CASSVALSSGRPDTQYF. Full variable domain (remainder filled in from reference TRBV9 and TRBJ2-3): DSGVTQTPKHLITATGQRVTLRCSPRSGDLSVYWYQQSLDQGLQFLIQYYNGEERAKGNILERFSAQQFPDLHSELNLSSLELGDSALYFCASSVALSSGRPDTQYFGPGTRLTVL.